This TCR beta chain derives from a study of human T cells and chemical hapten exposure. Turning to the study itself: 2% DPC applied to a 2 cm by 2 cm arm area sensitized donors.

Time point: patch test 3, about 24 weeks after DPC sensitization. Described treatment: therapeutic diphenylcyclopropenone sensitization with weekly scalp DPC. Staff drew blood before applying each patch test. Looked up from germline, CDR1 is LNHDA and CDR2 is SQIVND (reference sequence). The CDR3 loop spans 13 amino acids. V was pared by 6 bases and J by 2 bases, with 10 bases between. This clonotype was seen ten or more times. Its antigen is currently unknown. Overall study findings and caveats: TCRs whose frequency exceeded 1 in 1000 remained the same following DPC sensitization.

Unique molecular identifiers were attached to individual cDNA molecules within the library. TCRdb analysed the RACE reads with MiXCR anew, one entry per CDR3 protein. Of 50,000 to 80,000 distinct CDR3 sequences detected, approximately 11% appear once; the ten largest clones hold roughly 2.3%. Source: whole blood, taken in connection with sensitization to the hapten diphenylcyclopropenone (DPC). The J gene is TRBJ1-1, the V gene TRBV19; D unclear. This clonotype was sampled from a woman in her thirties with alopecia areata. Some clones in this sample may be carry-over from other donors' samples. CDR3 residues: CASSVSINTEAFF. CDR3 nucleotide sequence: TGTGCCAGTAGCGTTTCAATTAACACTGAAGCTTTCTTT. Full variable domain (rest looked up from reference TRBV19 and TRBJ1-1): DGGITQSPKYLFRKEGQNVTLSCEQNLNHDAMYWYRQDPGQGLRLIYYSQIVNDFQKGDIAEGYSVSREKKESFPLTVTSAQKNPTAFYLCASSVSINTEAFFGQGTRLTVV.